One and the same sample provided the 6 T cell receptor beta chains below, sequenced in a study of blood T cell repertoires in COVID-19. Using immunoSEQ multiplex PCR, the repertoire was profiled, and TCRdb retains in-frame clones only, with some absent. Of about 190,000 clones in the sample, 75% to 90% are singletons; the top ten hold approximately 1.1%. Material: peripheral blood. These receptors all come from a man aged 25 to 40 with acute or convalescent COVID-19.

The chain combines TRBV28 with TRBJ2-7, with 7 bases identical to TRBD1. The CDR3 runs 14 residues. The germline gives CDR1 MDHEN, CDR2 SYDVKM. Trimming at V came to 6 bases and at J to 4 bases, leaving 9 bases not matched to a gene. Written as DNA, the CDR3 is TGTGCCAGCAGAGCCACAGGGGAAGGATACGAGCAGTACTTC. This gives the protein CASRATGEGYEQYF.

This chain uses TRBV28 with TRBJ1-5; 7 bases match TRBD1. CDR1 and CDR2 (germline): MDHEN, SYDVKM. V trimming: 4 bases; J trimming: 1 base; junction bases outside the gene matches: 4. The CDR3 is made up of 15 amino acids. CDR3 in DNA: TGTGCCAGCAGTTACAGGGGTAGGAGCAATCAGCCCCAGCATTTT. Translation gives CASSYRGRSNQPQHF.

The chain links TRBV3-1 (or the pseudogene TRBV3-2) to TRBJ2-1; TRBD2 matches 10 bases. The junction had 13 bases not matched to a gene; V was cut back by 1 base and J by 4 bases. Germline CDR1 LGHDT, CDR2 YNNKEL (reference sequence). The CDR3 runs 19 residues. CDR3 residues: CASSQGMPSGGVLYNEQFF. The CDR3 nucleotides read TGTGCCAGCAGCCAAGGTATGCCTAGCGGGGGAGTCCTATACAATGAGCAGTTCTTC.

This rearrangement joins TRBV5-6 to TRBJ1-5, with D possibly TRBD1 on 6 matching bases. Looked up from germline, CDR1 is SGHDT and CDR2 is YYEEEE. CDR3 size: 16 residues. Trimming stripped 2 bases from V and 1 base from J, with 13 bases between. CDR3 nucleotide sequence: TGTGCCAGCAGCTTCTGGACAGACTTAAGCAATCAGCCCCAGCATTTT. Its protein is CASSFWTDLSNQPQHF. The full variable domain, its missing parts supplied by reference TRBV5-6 and TRBJ1-5, is DAGVTQSPTHLIKTRGQQVTLRCSPKSGHDTVSWYQQALGQGPQFIFQYYEEEERQRGNFPDRFSGHQFPNYSSELNVNALLLGDSALYLCASSFWTDLSNQPQHFGDGTRLSIL.

This chain links TRBV2 with TRBJ2-1; 8 nucleotides align to TRBD1. V lost 4 bases, J lost 4 bases, and 6 bases stayed unmatched. Germline loops: CDR1 SNHLY, CDR2 FYNNEI. The CDR3 has 15 amino acids. The CDR3: CASSAGGQVYNEQFF. In DNA, the CDR3 is TGTGCCAGCAGTGCAGGGGGACAGGTTTACAATGAGCAGTTCTTC.

The chain links TRBV19 to TRBJ1-1; perhaps TRBD1 as D (6 bases). The CDR3 consists of 12 residues. Trimming cost V 8 bases and J 7 bases, with 14 bases left between them. CDR1 and CDR2 from the germline V gene are LNHDA and SQIVND (reference sequence). The CDR3 DNA is TGTGCCAGTTCCGGGACAACCATTGAAGCTTTCTTT. It translates to CASSGTTIEAFF.